The source of this TCR beta chain is a study of cytomegalovirus exposure and HLA in healthy donors. In the PCR, 60 Vbeta and 13 Jbeta primers were used. TCRdb's table, derived via immunoSEQ multiplex PCR, lists solely in-frame clones and lacks some. The sample has over 200,000 clones, around 89% seen once; the top ten hold 1%. Regarding the study as a whole: Listed as cytomegalovirus-associated were roughly 180 TCR beta chains. As immune exposure information, only CMV serostatus was available. Later on, an analysis showed TCR association rates differing by HLA locus, with DRB1 the most and HLA-C the fewest.

This CDR3 is 15 amino acids long. Germline-derived CDR1 and CDR2 are MGHRA and YSYEKL. V lost 4 bases to trimming and J lost 3 bases, with 14 bases between them. A note on this clone: Its antigen is not known.

Sequenced sample: PBMCs. This TCR was sampled from a woman aged 18-29 years in good health and CMV-seronegative. The rearrangement joins TRBV4-1 to TRBJ2-3; the D gene is possibly TRBD2 (5 bases). The CDR3 sequence: CASSLGLAGTDTQYF. The CDR3 DNA follows: TGCGCCAGCAGCCTCGGGCTAGCAGGTACAGATACGCAGTATTTT.